This entry is about one T cell receptor beta chain. Its cognate antigen is unknown. Only in-frame clones appear in the TCRdb table, and some are missing; sequencing was by immunoSEQ multiplex PCR. The sample contains around 42,000 clones, roughly 88% of which appear only once. Trimming at V came to 4 bases and at J to 1 base, leaving 6 bases not matched to a gene. The CDR3 loop spans 15 amino acids. CDR1 SGHTA and CDR2 FQGNSA come from the germline V gene. Time point denoted: week 5, during vaccination. Vaccination comprised doses that each held 300 ug of mutant IDH1 20-mer peptide, plus topical imiquimod. The data are from a study of a mutant IDH1 vaccine in newly diagnosed glioma. Overall study: All eight of the vaccinations patients received fell in weeks 1, 3, 5, 7, 11, 15, 19 and 23. Treated patients showed a male proportion of around 62%, a female proportion of roughly 38%, and a mean age of about 41 years.

The sample in question was PBMCs, obtained from a glioma patient whose treatment included an IDH1 peptide vaccine. The sequence was collected from a man aged 40-49 years with glioma. V usage is TRBV7-2 and J usage is TRBJ2-7, with 8 bases aligning to TRBD1. CDR3 loop: CASSWTGQGSYEQYF. As DNA, the CDR3 is TGTGCCAGCAGCTGGACCGGACAGGGTTCCTACGAGCAGTACTTC.